The source of this T cell receptor beta chain is a study of patients and donors after allogeneic stem cell transplantation. Trimming took 1 base from V and 0 from J, leaving 12 bases between them. The CDR3 is 16 amino acids. Germline V CDR1 and CDR2: SGHVS, FQNEAQ. This clonotype was observed at least ten times. TCRdb re-called the RT-PCR reads through MiXCR, storing one row per CDR3 protein. The sample includes tens of thousands of distinct CDR3 sequences, about 5% of them seen just once. Sequencing input: blood, either unsorted or a sorted T cell fraction (not recorded which). The chain combines TRBV7-8 with TRBJ2-5; perhaps TRBD1 as D (6 bases). The receptor was isolated from a human donor who was either an allogeneic HSCT recipient or a stem cell or donor lymphocyte infusion donor (not recorded which). It is not recorded whose cells these are; they may come from a transplant donor. Here the CDR3 DNA reads TGTGCCAGCAGCTTAGGGCAGGGGATGTACCAAGAGACCCAGTACTTC. This translates into CASSLGQGMYQETQYF.